This T cell receptor beta chain emerged from a study of OX40 agonist ivuxolimab in advanced cancers. The CDR3 spans 13 residues. Germline lookup yields CDR1 GTSNPN and CDR2 SVGIG (reference sequence). V lost 1 base and J 0 bases, leaving 7 bases between the germline ends. TCRdb's table, derived via immunoSEQ multiplex PCR, lists solely in-frame clones and lacks some. The table has roughly 60,000 clones, roughly 84% seen once. The source material was CD4+ or CD8+ T cells sorted from blood, sampled in a trial of the OX40 agonist ivuxolimab. The chain recombines TRBV30 with TRBJ2-7; D may be TRBD1 or TRBD2 (5 bases each). This sequence was found in an adult with an advanced solid tumor such as melanoma, head and neck, liver or kidney cancer. CDR3 sequence reads: CAWSGGGSYEQYF. The DNA for the CDR3 is TGTGCCTGGAGTGGTGGGGGCTCCTACGAGCAGTACTTC. The full variable domain, its missing parts supplied by reference TRBV30 and TRBJ2-7, is SQTIHQWPATLVQPVGSPLSLECTVEGTSNPNLYWYRQAAGRGLQLLFYSVGIGQISSEVPQNLSASRPQDRQFILSSKKLLLSDSGFYLCAWSGGGSYEQYFGPGTRLTVT.